A single sample gave rise to the 32 T cell receptor beta chains below, sequenced in a study of beta chain features in type 1 diabetes. The study reverse transcribed the entire isolated RNA, so it sequenced expressed TCRB transcripts. The assay was immunoSEQ multiplex PCR, and TCRdb's table has in-frame clones only and misses some. The sample has 860,000 or so clones, roughly 15% seen once. Material: naive CD4+ T cells from blood. Source of these receptors: a woman aged 18-29 years in good health.

In DNA form, the CDR3 reads TGTGCCAGCAGGCAGCAGGGTGTCGGCACTGAAGCTTTCTTT. Translation gives CASRQQGVGTEAFF. The rearrangement uses TRBV5-4 and TRBJ1-1; weak D call: TRBD1 (5 bases). Germline loops: CDR1 SGHNT, CDR2 YYREEE (reference sequence). V lost 5 bases and J lost 4, with 15 bases in between. The CDR3 totals 14 residues.

In its sample, this clone was seen a few times. The chain combines TRBV28 with TRBJ1-2, with 8 bases aligning to TRBD1. The ends lost 2 bases at V and 4 bases at J; junction bases unmatched: 6. Germline CDR1 and CDR2: MDHEN and SYDVKM. This CDR3 has 15 amino acids. The CDR3 sequence is CASSLRDRPFYGYTF. CDR3 sequence (DNA): TGTGCCAGCAGTTTAAGGGACAGGCCCTTCTATGGCTACACCTTC.

As to this clone: Mismatch with germline at one junction end may stem from a read error. V and J are TRBV7-2 and TRBJ2-3; 10 positions match TRBD2. The CDR3 consists of 14 residues. The germline gives CDR1 SGHTA, CDR2 FQGNSA. CDR3 sequence (DNA): TGCGCCAGCAGTCTTAGCGGGAGGACAGATACGCAGTATTTT. This sequence encodes CASSLSGRTDTQYF. The full variable domain, in which reference TRBV7-2 and TRBJ2-3 provide the parts outside the CDR3, is GAGVSQSPSNKVTEKGKDVELRCDPISGHTALYWYRQSLGQGLEFLIYFQGNSAPDKSGLPSDRFSAERTGGSVSTLTIQRTQQEDSAVYLCASSLSGRTDTQYFGPGTRLTVL.

The V gene is TRBV7-9, the J gene TRBJ2-5, with 7 nucleotides matching TRBD1. CDR1 is SEHNR, CDR2 FQNEAQ, per germline (reference sequence). The V and J ends lost 2 bases and 1 base, in that order; junction bases with no gene match: 10. The CDR3 is 17 amino acids. The CDR3 sequence: CASSLSDTGALQETQYF. In DNA, the CDR3 is TGTGCCAGCAGCTTATCCGACACAGGGGCCCTCCAAGAGACCCAGTACTTC. The full variable domain, in which reference TRBV7-9 and TRBJ2-5 provide the parts outside the CDR3, is DTGVSQNPRHKITKRGQNVTFRCDPISEHNRLYWYRQTLGQGPEFLTYFQNEAQLEKSRLLSDRFSAERPKGSFSTLEIQRTEQGDSAMYLCASSLSDTGALQETQYFGPGTRLLVL.

This clone showed up just a few times. This sequence joins TRBV4-2 and TRBJ2-7; D gene unclear. V lost 4 bases and J 2 bases, leaving 21 bases between the germline ends. Germline V gene sequence: CDR1 LGHNA, CDR2 YNFKEQ. The CDR3 spans 17 residues. This CDR3 is CASSPHLSTDGPYEQYF. The DNA of the CDR3 is TGTGCCAGCAGCCCGCATCTCAGTACCGATGGACCCTACGAGCAGTACTTC.

The rearrangement joins TRBV4-1 to TRBJ2-5; 8 nucleotides match TRBD2. The CDR3 totals 15 residues. Trimming removed 3 bases from V and 5 bases from J; junction bases left unmatched: 8. CDR1 MGHRA and CDR2 YSYEKL come from the germline V gene. The CDR3 DNA sequence: TGCGCCAGCAGCCAGGGGACTAGTCAACGGGAGACCCAGTACTTC. Protein: CASSQGTSQRETQYF.

This clone occurred once. V is TRBV7-8 and J is TRBJ1-1; D not certain. The CDR3 loop spans 15 amino acids. Trimming took off 1 base at V and 1 base at J, with 10 bases between the two ends. Looked up from germline, CDR1 is SGHVS and CDR2 is FQNEAQ. The CDR3 nucleotides read TGTGCCAGCAGCTTAGGGCATGCCAAGAACACTGAAGCTTTCTTT. Amino acids: CASSLGHAKNTEAFF.

DNA for the CDR3: TGTGCCATCAGTGAGTCTGGGACTAGTGGCGCCGGGGAGCTGTTTTTT. It yields the protein CAISESGTSGAGELFF. This rearrangement joins TRBV10-3 to TRBJ2-2; TRBD2 agrees at 8 bases. CDR3 length: 16 residues. Germline lookup yields CDR1 ENHRY and CDR2 SYGVKD. Trimming at V came to 0 bases and at J to 6 bases, leaving 6 bases not matched to a gene.

The genes are TRBV4-2 and TRBJ1-5; D is unresolved. The CDR3 spans 14 residues. The V end was cut by 1 base, the J end by 0 bases, with 4 bases between. Per the germline V gene, CDR1 is LGHNA and CDR2 is YNFKEQ. CDR3 in DNA: TGTGCCAGCAGCCAAGTAAATAGCAATCAGCCCCAGCATTTT. It translates to CASSQVNSNQPQHF.

The sample holds one count of this clone. The chain combines TRBV19 with TRBJ2-1, with a tentative D call TRBD1 (5 bases). Germline V gene sequence: CDR1 LNHDA, CDR2 SQIVND (reference sequence). The CDR3 length is 16 residues. Trimming cost V 3 bases and J 1 base, with 13 bases left between them. The CDR3 coding sequence is TGTGCCAGTAGTATCGGTGTCCCAGGGTCCTACAATGAGCAGTTCTTC. Protein product: CASSIGVPGSYNEQFF.

This rearrangement joins TRBV27 to TRBJ1-4, with D maybe TRBD1 (5 bases). The CDR3 sequence is 14 residues long. Trimming removed 6 bases from V and 3 bases from J, with 11 bases in between. The germline CDR1 and CDR2 sequences are MNHEY and SMNVEV (reference sequence). The CDR3 sequence: CASSTARANEKLFF. The CDR3 DNA reads as TGTGCCAGCAGCACTGCCAGGGCTAATGAAAAACTGTTTTTT. Looking up the rest from reference TRBV27 and TRBJ1-4 gives the full variable domain: EAQVTQNPRYLITVTGKKLTVTCSQNMNHEYMSWYRQDPGLGLRQIYYSMNVEVTDKGDVPEGYKVSRKEKRNFPLILESPSPNQTSLYFCASSTARANEKLFFGSGTQLSVL.

J is TRBJ2-3 and V is TRBV5-8; maybe TRBD2 (6 bases). From germline, CDR1 is SGHTS and CDR2 YDEGEE. The CDR3 totals 15 residues. V was pared by 4 bases and J by 2 bases, with 14 bases between. The CDR3 sequence: CASSRRDSYTDTQYF. The CDR3 bases are TGTGCCAGCAGCCGCCGGGACTCCTACACAGATACGCAGTATTTT.

The rearrangement joins TRBV5-1 to TRBJ2-5, with TRBD1 matching 9 bases. The V gene end was trimmed by 3 bases and the J gene end by 4 bases; junction bases not matched to a gene: 16. The CDR3 covers 18 residues. Germline loops: CDR1 SGHRS, CDR2 YFSETQ. The CDR3 protein is CASSYRGRTTTSGETQYF. The CDR3 nucleotides are TGCGCCAGCAGCTACAGGGGGCGTACGACTACCTCTGGAGAGACCCAGTACTTC. Filled out from reference TRBV5-1 and TRBJ2-5, the complete variable domain reads KAGVTQTPRYLIKTRGQQVTLSCSPISGHRSVSWYQQTPGQGLQFLFEYFSETQRNKGNFPGRFSGRQFSNSRSEMNVSTLELGDSALYLCASSYRGRTTTSGETQYFGPGTRLLVL.

This clone appeared a few times. Additional DNA sequences in this sample encode the identical CDR3. This chain joins TRBV7-2 and TRBJ2-1; weak D call: TRBD2 (5 bases). Germline lookup yields CDR1 SGHTA and CDR2 FQGNSA. The CDR3 sequence is 15 residues long. The V and J ends lost 0 bases and 4 bases respectively, with 10 bases between them. CDR3 sequence: CASSLALSGYNEQFF. In nucleotides, the CDR3 is TGTGCCAGCAGCTTAGCGCTCTCGGGATACAATGAGCAGTTCTTC.

The chain joins TRBV7-9 to TRBJ2-7; 7 bases are shared with TRBD1. Germline CDR1 and CDR2: SEHNR and FQNEAQ (reference sequence). Trimming cost V 0 bases and J 2 bases; bases outside gene matches: 16. This CDR3 contains 19 residues. The CDR3: CASSLAPVVRLGQTYEQYF. CDR3 DNA: TGTGCCAGCAGCTTAGCCCCAGTCGTTCGCTTGGGACAGACCTACGAGCAGTACTTC.

The chain links TRBV25-1 to TRBJ2-1; 10 nucleotides match TRBD2. The V and J ends lost 5 bases and 2 bases, in that order; junction bases with no gene match: 6. Germline V gives CDR1 MGHDK, CDR2 SYGVNS. The CDR3 extends over 16 amino acids. The CDR3 reads CASSYRTSGTYNEQFF. The CDR3 region has the DNA TGTGCCAGCAGTTACAGGACTAGCGGAACCTACAATGAGCAGTTCTTC. Supplemented by reference TRBV25-1 and TRBJ2-1, the full variable domain reads EADIYQTPRYLVIGTGKKITLECSQTMGHDKMYWYQQDPGMELHLIHYSYGVNSTEKGDLSSESTVSRIRTEHFPLTLESARPSHTSQYLCASSYRTSGTYNEQFFGPGTRLTVL.

This sequence joins TRBV5-8 and TRBJ2-2; 9 positions match TRBD1. V lost 5 bases and J lost 6; bases outside the gene matches: 5. CDR3 length: 14 residues. Germline-derived CDR1 and CDR2 are SGHTS and YDEGEE. In nucleotides, the CDR3 is TGTGCCAGCAGATGGGACAGGGAGGCCGGGGAGCTGTTTTTT. Translating it yields CASRWDREAGELFF.

Only a few counts were recorded for this clone. The rearrangement joins TRBV4-2 to TRBJ2-1; 12 bases match TRBD1. V lost 2 bases and J lost 9; bases outside the gene matches: 5. Germline CDR1 LGHNA, CDR2 YNFKEQ. The CDR3 covers 15 residues. DNA of the CDR3: TGTGCCAGCAGCCAACCGGGACAGGGGGCTGGTGAGCAGTTCTTC. Translating it yields CASSQPGQGAGEQFF.

The sample holds a few counts of this clone. The same CDR3 can be traced to other DNA sequences in this sample. The chain combines TRBV6-5 with TRBJ2-1; 11 bases are a match to TRBD2. V was clipped by 2 bases and J by 5 bases; unmatched bases: 2. The length of the CDR3 is 15 residues. Germline-derived CDR1 and CDR2 are MNHEY and SVGAGI. The CDR3 region is CASSYAGLADNEQFF. The CDR3 DNA is TGTGCCAGCAGTTACGCGGGACTAGCGGACAATGAGCAGTTCTTC.

The chain recombines TRBV2 with TRBJ2-5; D uncertain. Germline V gene lookup returns CDR1 SNHLY and CDR2 FYNNEI. This CDR3 region has 15 residues. Trimming left V 6 bases short and J 0 bases short, with 14 bases between. DNA for the CDR3: TGTGCCAGCAGGGATAGAAGTGGACACCAAGAGACCCAGTACTTC. Protein: CASRDRSGHQETQYF.

This clone has a handful of counts. V usage is TRBV18 and J usage is TRBJ2-7; D is ambiguous. Germline assignment: CDR1 KGHSH and CDR2 LQKENI. This CDR3 is built from 12 residues. V lost 3 bases and J lost 2, with 5 bases in between. The CDR3 DNA follows: TGTGCCAGCTCACCTCGGACCTACGAGCAGTACTTC. Translated: CASSPRTYEQYF.

The chain recombines TRBV6-6 with TRBJ2-7, with 9 bases that match TRBD1. Trimming took 4 bases from V and 6 from J; bases not matched to a gene: 7. There are 14 residues in the CDR3. The V gene's germline CDR1 is MNHNY and CDR2 SVGAGI (reference sequence). The CDR3 loop reads CASSSGTGFGEQYF. The CDR3 nucleotides are TGTGCCAGCAGTTCCGGGACAGGGTTTGGCGAGCAGTACTTC.

This sequence joins TRBV5-1 and TRBJ2-1; D not certain. The CDR3 length is 15 residues. V dropped 1 base and J dropped 0 bases, with 8 bases sitting between them. Germline V gene lookup returns CDR1 SGHRS and CDR2 YFSETQ. CDR3: CASSLPLSSYNEQFF. As DNA, the CDR3 is TGCGCCAGCAGCTTGCCTCTTAGCTCCTACAATGAGCAGTTCTTC.

The chain recombines TRBV7-2 with TRBJ1-4; a weak D match, TRBD1 (6 bases). This CDR3 is built from 14 residues. Germline CDR1 is SGHTA and CDR2 is FQGNSA. V lost 4 bases and J lost 6, with 12 bases in between. CDR3 bases: TGTGCCAGCAGCTGGACAGCTCTAGATGAAAAACTGTTTTTT. It encodes CASSWTALDEKLFF. Full variable domain (outside the CDR3, taken from reference TRBV7-2 and TRBJ1-4): GAGVSQSPSNKVTEKGKDVELRCDPISGHTALYWYRQSLGQGLEFLIYFQGNSAPDKSGLPSDRFSAERTGGSVSTLTIQRTQQEDSAVYLCASSWTALDEKLFFGSGTQLSVL.

The chain combines TRBV19 with TRBJ2-3; D possibly corresponds to TRBD2 (6 bases). The germline V and J ends were trimmed by 4 bases and 3 bases, with 11 bases remaining between them. This CDR3 region has 14 residues. Germline loops: CDR1 LNHDA, CDR2 SQIVND (reference sequence). The DNA of the CDR3 is TGTGCCAGTAGTACATGGGGAGGAACAGATACGCAGTATTTT. Protein product: CASSTWGGTDTQYF.

Here the CDR3 DNA reads TGTGCCAGCTCGGGACTAGCGGGACAAAGGAAGTACTTC. It codes for CASSGLAGQRKYF. The rearrangement uses TRBV27 and TRBJ2-7, with TRBD2 identical over 13 bases. The junction had 9 bases not matched to a gene; V was cut back by 8 bases and J by 11 bases. This CDR3 is built from 13 residues. In germline, CDR1 is MNHEY, CDR2 SMNVEV (reference sequence).

This clone was seen a few times. The chain is built from TRBV7-8 and TRBJ2-3; D not certain. V lost 6 bases to trimming and J lost 0 bases, with 10 bases between them. Germline CDR1 SGHVS, CDR2 FQNEAQ. This CDR3 contains 14 residues. The CDR3 nucleotides read TGTGCCAGCAGGAGAATGAGTAGCACAGATACGCAGTATTTT. This codes for CASRRMSSTDTQYF.

V is TRBV4-2 and J is TRBJ2-1, with TRBD2 matching over 7 bases. The germline V gene has CDR1 LGHNA and CDR2 YNFKEQ. The CDR3 sequence is 12 residues long. Trimming took 1 base from V and 13 from J; bases not matched to a gene: 4. The CDR3 DNA follows: TGTGCCAGCAGCCAAGGGCTAGCGGAACAGTTCTTC. Protein product: CASSQGLAEQFF.

The chain employs TRBV19 and TRBJ1-2; 11 bases are shared with TRBD1. Trimming at V came to 5 bases and at J to 5 bases, leaving 7 bases not matched to a gene. The CDR3 is made up of 15 amino acids. Germline CDR1 is LNHDA and CDR2 is SQIVND (reference sequence). This CDR3 reads CASSSRDRGRYGYTF. DNA for the CDR3: TGTGCCAGTAGTTCCCGGGACAGGGGGAGATATGGCTACACCTTC.

This clone was recorded a few times. The chain carries TRBV7-9 and TRBJ2-7, with 11 positions matching TRBD1. Germline V CDR1 and CDR2: SEHNR, FQNEAQ (reference sequence). CDR3 length: 14 residues. Losses at the gene ends were 5 bases for V and 6 bases for J; bases not matched to a gene: 6. CDR3 DNA sequence: TGTGCCAGCAGCGCGTGGACAGGGGGCGGCGAGCAGTACTTC. Translation gives CASSAWTGGGEQYF.

This clone has only a few counts. The rearrangement links TRBV18 to TRBJ2-1; TRBD2 is a possible D gene (6 bases). The CDR3 contains 14 residues. V was clipped by 1 base and J by 8 bases, with 12 bases between them. CDR1 and CDR2 from the germline V gene are KGHSH and LQKENI. The CDR3 is CASSPQVGGDEQFF. CDR3 DNA: TGTGCCAGCTCACCACAAGTCGGAGGGGATGAGCAGTTCTTC.

The chain recombines TRBV5-8 with TRBJ1-5, with D hard to call. Trimming shortened V by 1 base and J by 1 base, and 6 bases separated the two germline ends. This CDR3 is built from 14 residues. The germline V gene encodes CDR1 SGHTS and CDR2 YDEGEE. CDR3 DNA: TGTGCCAGCAGCTTGATGGACAGCAATCAGCCCCAGCATTTT. Translated, it gives CASSLMDSNQPQHF.